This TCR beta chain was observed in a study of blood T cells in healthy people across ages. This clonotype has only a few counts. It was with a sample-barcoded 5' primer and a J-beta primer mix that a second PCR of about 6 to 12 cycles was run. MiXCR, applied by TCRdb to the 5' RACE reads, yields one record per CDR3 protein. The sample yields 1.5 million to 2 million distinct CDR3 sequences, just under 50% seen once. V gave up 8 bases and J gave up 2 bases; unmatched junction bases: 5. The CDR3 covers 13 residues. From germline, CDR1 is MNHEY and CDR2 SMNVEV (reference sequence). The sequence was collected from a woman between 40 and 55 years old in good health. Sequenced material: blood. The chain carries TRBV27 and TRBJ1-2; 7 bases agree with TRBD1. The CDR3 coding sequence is TGTGCCAGCGGGGACAGCCGGAACTATGGCTACACCTTC. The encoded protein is CASGDSRNYGYTF.